The 13 T cell receptor beta chains listed next were all sequenced from one sample in a study of tumour-infiltrating T cells in Burkitt lymphoma. TCRdb keeps only in-frame clones here, not all; method: immunoSEQ multiplex PCR. The top ten hold about 5.6% of the sample, which has roughly 9,200 clones, around two thirds seen once. Material for sequencing was tumor tissue. The receptors were gathered from a human donor with diffuse large B-cell lymphoma.

The chain uses TRBV5-1 and TRBJ2-5, with D perhaps TRBD2 (5 bases). The CDR3 loop spans 16 amino acids. The V and J ends lost 2 bases and 3 bases respectively, with 17 bases between them. Germline values: CDR1 SGHRS, CDR2 YFSETQ. In nucleotides, the CDR3 is TGCGCCAGCAGCTTCACTAGTTGGGCGCTAAAAGAGACCCAGTACTTC. Protein sequence: CASSFTSWALKETQYF.

The chain is built from TRBV18 and TRBJ1-1; no reliable D call. The V gene lost 3 bases and the J gene lost 0 bases, with 5 bases spanning the gap. The germline V gene encodes CDR1 KGHSH and CDR2 LQKENI. The CDR3 runs 13 residues. The DNA for the CDR3 is TGTGCCAGCTCACCCCCCATGAACACTGAAGCTTTCTTT. Amino acids: CASSPPMNTEAFF.

V and J are TRBV5-1 and TRBJ2-7; maybe TRBD1 (6 bases). With 4 bases removed from V and 0 bases from J, the gap between germline ends came to 11 bases. The CDR3 is 14 amino acids. Germline V CDR1 and CDR2: SGHRS, YFSETQ. The CDR3 region has the DNA TGCGCCAGCAGCCCCGGGACATTCTCCTACGAGCAGTACTTC. Protein: CASSPGTFSYEQYF.

The rearrangement links TRBV6-5 to TRBJ1-1; no definite D call. In germline, CDR1 is MNHEY, CDR2 SVGAGI. The CDR3 spans 15 residues. Trimming removed 7 bases from V and 4 bases from J, with 19 bases in between. The CDR3 loop is CASIALGSLGTEAFF. In nucleotides, the CDR3 is TGTGCCAGCATTGCCCTGGGGTCCCTGGGCACTGAAGCTTTCTTT.

The chain has TRBV5-1 and TRBJ2-7; 8 positions match TRBD1. The V and J ends lost 4 bases and 3 bases, in that order; junction bases with no gene match: 9. The CDR3 length is 15 residues. In germline, CDR1 is SGHRS, CDR2 YFSETQ. The CDR3 here is CASSGGQAQFYEQYF. The CDR3 coding sequence is TGCGCCAGCAGCGGGGGACAGGCCCAATTCTACGAGCAGTACTTC.

The CDR3 region has the DNA TGTGCCAGGACGGATGCTGAAGAGACCCAGTACTTC. Its translation: CARTDAEETQYF. The chain links TRBV19 to TRBJ2-5, with unresolved D. V lost 9 bases, J lost 3 bases, and 11 bases lay in between. Germline CDR1 is LNHDA and CDR2 is SQIVND (reference sequence). The CDR3 runs 12 residues.

The J gene is TRBJ2-5, the V gene TRBV15; unclear D gene. In germline, CDR1 is LNHNV, CDR2 YYDKDF (reference sequence). V was cut by 3 bases and J by 4 bases, with 6 bases left in between. The CDR3 totals 12 residues. The CDR3 here is CATSSPRETQYF. CDR3 bases: TGTGCCACCAGCAGTCCCCGAGAGACCCAGTACTTC. The full variable domain, rest sourced from reference TRBV15 and TRBJ2-5, is DAMVIQNPRYQVTQFGKPVTLSCSQTLNHNVMYWYQQKSSQAPKLLFHYYDKDFNNEADTPDNFQSRRPNTSFCFLDIRSPGLGDTAMYLCATSSPRETQYFGPGTRLLVL.

By share, this clone counts as medium-sized. V usage is TRBV4-1 and J usage is TRBJ1-5; D unresolved. CDR3 length: 13 amino acids. V gave up 1 base and J gave up 11 bases, with 12 bases separating them. Per germline, CDR1 MGHRA and CDR2 YSYEKL. The CDR3 DNA reads TGCGCCAGCAGCCAAGGAATCTCCGGGACCCAGCATTTT. Protein: CASSQGISGTQHF.

This clone was seen only a few times. The CDR3 sequence: CASSSGPAASYEQYF. The CDR3 DNA sequence: TGTGCCAGCAGCTCGGGCCCAGCAGCTTCCTACGAGCAGTACTTC. This chain connects TRBV5-6 to TRBJ2-7, with D uncertain. The CDR3 spans 15 residues. V lost 3 bases, J lost 1 base, and 14 bases lay in between. CDR1 SGHDT and CDR2 YYEEEE come from the germline V gene.

This clone was recorded a few times. The chain recombines TRBV7-9 with TRBJ2-7; 9 bases are shared with TRBD1. The trim removed 5 bases at V and 4 bases at J, leaving 3 bases unmatched. Germline lookup yields CDR1 SEHNR and CDR2 FQNEAQ (reference sequence). The CDR3 covers 13 residues. The CDR3 DNA sequence: TGTGCCAGCAGCCTGACAGGGGGATACGAGCAGTACTTC. Translated: CASSLTGGYEQYF.

This chain connects TRBV5-1 to TRBJ1-1; D ambiguous. The germline V gene has CDR1 SGHRS and CDR2 YFSETQ. The CDR3 is 14 amino acids. V lost 4 bases and J lost 0, with 10 bases in between. CDR3 nucleotides: TGCGCCAGCAGCCCCGAGACCTTGAACACTGAAGCTTTCTTT. This sequence encodes CASSPETLNTEAFF.

This chain's CDR3 is CASSPGTLETEAFF. CDR3 in DNA: TGTGCCAGTAGTCCCGGGACTCTGGAAACTGAAGCTTTCTTT. This chain uses TRBV19 with TRBJ1-1, with D perhaps TRBD1 (5 bases). With 5 bases removed from V and 5 bases from J, the gap between germline ends came to 15 bases. This CDR3 is 14 amino acids long. Germline CDR1 LNHDA, CDR2 SQIVND (reference sequence).

Details on this clone: The germline gene is not matched at one end of the junction; a read error may be the cause. The chain recombines TRBV5-4 with TRBJ2-5; 7 positions match TRBD1. Germline lookup yields CDR1 SGHNT and CDR2 YYREEE (reference sequence). The CDR3 spans 13 residues. The CDR3 sequence is CASRVTGVEIQYF. The DNA for the CDR3 is TGTGCCAGCAGAGTAACAGGGGTAGAGATCCAGTACTTC.